What follows are 9 T cell receptor beta chains derived from one specimen sequenced in a study of cytomegalovirus exposure and HLA in healthy donors (dated by TCRdb to about 2017). Library method: the immunoSEQ multiplex PCR assay. For the multiplex PCR, a mixture combining 60 forward primers for TCR Vbeta segments and 13 reverse primers for TCR Jbeta segments was used. TCRdb provides this immuneACCESS table in a form limited to in-frame rearrangements. Some clones are lacking; in checked studies, under half of them reflect an unresolved V gene, and why the rest are absent is not known. The sample table contains roughly 220,000 clones; only one count was recorded for about 82% of them. The top ten constitute about 3% of the sample. The specimen sequenced was PBMCs. Receptor source: a man aged 30-40 years in good health and CMV-seronegative.

This sequence joins TRBV5-6 and TRBJ2-7, with D maybe TRBD1 (6 bases). V was shortened by 0 bases and J by 3 bases, with 10 bases between the two germline ends. This CDR3 spans 14 amino acids. Looked up from germline, CDR1 is SGHDT and CDR2 is YYEEEE. The CDR3 DNA reads TGTGCCAGCAGCTTGGACAGGGCCATCTACGAGCAGTACTTC. Translation: CASSLDRAIYEQYF.

The chain joins TRBV6-5 to TRBJ1-5, with a possible D match to TRBD1 (5 bases). The germline V gene encodes CDR1 MNHEY and CDR2 SVGAGI. The CDR3 is 14 residues long. V was clipped by 6 bases and J by 6 bases, with 15 bases between them. The CDR3 region is CASRRGNRPQPQHF. Here the CDR3 DNA reads TGTGCCAGCAGACGCGGAAACAGGCCTCAGCCCCAGCATTTT.

The J gene is TRBJ1-3, the V gene TRBV18; 7 nucleotides line up with TRBD1. Germline loops: CDR1 KGHSH, CDR2 LQKENI. The length of the CDR3 is 15 residues. The V and J ends lost 3 bases and 5 bases, in that order; junction bases with no gene match: 7. The CDR3 protein is CASSPRDSARNTIYF. CDR3 nucleotides: TGTGCCAGCTCACCCCGGGACAGCGCCAGAAACACCATATATTTT.

This sequence joins TRBV18 and TRBJ1-1; D not resolved. The CDR3 sequence is 13 residues long. CDR1 and CDR2 from the germline V gene are KGHSH and LQKENI. The V end was cut by 2 bases, the J end by 1 base, with 5 bases between. The CDR3 sequence: CASSPTGNTEAFF. The CDR3 nucleotides read TGTGCCAGCTCACCAACCGGGAACACTGAAGCTTTCTTT.

In nucleotides, the CDR3 is TGTGCCAGCAGTTTGACACTCAGGGTTTGGGGAAACACCATATATTTT. Encoded protein: CASSLTLRVWGNTIYF. This chain uses TRBV28 with TRBJ1-3, with D possibly being TRBD1 (5 bases). The germline V gene encodes CDR1 MDHEN and CDR2 SYDVKM. This CDR3 region has 16 residues. V gave up 3 bases and J gave up 4 bases, with 16 bases separating them.

A note on this clone: At one end the junction does not follow the germline gene, possibly because of a read error. The rearrangement links TRBV2 to TRBJ2-4, with 10 positions matching TRBD2. Germline V CDR1 and CDR2: SNHLY, FYNNEI. The CDR3 has 16 residues. The CDR3: CASIEAGGQAKNIQYF. The DNA of the CDR3 is TGTGCCAGCATTGAAGCGGGGGGGCAAGCCAAAAACATTCAGTACTTC.

The rearrangement uses TRBV10-3 and TRBJ1-1, with no clear D. This CDR3 comprises 12 residues. Trimming removed 6 bases at V and 0 bases at J, with 5 bases between. Germline values: CDR1 ENHRY, CDR2 SYGVKD. The DNA of the CDR3 is TGTGCCATCAGGGCCCTGAACACTGAAGCTTTCTTT. Protein sequence: CAIRALNTEAFF.

V usage is TRBV5-5 and J usage is TRBJ2-1; 8 positions agree with TRBD2. The germline CDR1 and CDR2 sequences are SGHKS and YYEKEE (reference sequence). Trimming removed 0 bases from V and 2 bases from J; junction bases left unmatched: 7. The CDR3 is made up of 17 amino acids. CDR3 sequence (DNA): TGTGCCAGCAGCTTGGCCCGACTAGCGTTAGCCTACAATGAGCAGTTCTTC. Protein: CASSLARLALAYNEQFF.

V and J are TRBV9 and TRBJ2-2; D is perhaps TRBD1 (5 bases). The germline CDR1 and CDR2 sequences are SGDLS and YYNGEE. Trimming removed 5 bases at V and 5 bases at J, with 19 bases between. The CDR3 has 16 amino acids. The CDR3 sequence is CASSALSSTATGELFF. CDR3 nucleotides: TGTGCCAGCAGTGCTCTTAGCTCGACAGCAACCGGGGAGCTGTTTTTT.